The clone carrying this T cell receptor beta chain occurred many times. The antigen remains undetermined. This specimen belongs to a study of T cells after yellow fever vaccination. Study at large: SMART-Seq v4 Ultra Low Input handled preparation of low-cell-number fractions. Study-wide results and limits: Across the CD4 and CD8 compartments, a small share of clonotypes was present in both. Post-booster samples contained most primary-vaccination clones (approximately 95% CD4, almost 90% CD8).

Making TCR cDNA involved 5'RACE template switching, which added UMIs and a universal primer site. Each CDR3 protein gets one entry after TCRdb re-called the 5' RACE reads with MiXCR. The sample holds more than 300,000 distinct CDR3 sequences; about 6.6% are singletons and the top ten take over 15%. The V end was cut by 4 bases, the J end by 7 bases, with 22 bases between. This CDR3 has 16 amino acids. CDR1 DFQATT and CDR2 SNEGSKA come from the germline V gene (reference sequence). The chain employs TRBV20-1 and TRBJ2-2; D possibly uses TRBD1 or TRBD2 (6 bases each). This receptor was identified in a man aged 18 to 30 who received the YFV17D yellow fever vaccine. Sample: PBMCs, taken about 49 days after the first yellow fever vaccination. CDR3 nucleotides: TGCAGTGCTACTCACCCCCTGGGGGGCGTAGGCGGGGAGCTGTTTTTT. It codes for CSATHPLGGVGGELFF.